This T cell receptor (beta chain) appears in the sequencing data of a study of CD8 T cells in Susac syndrome. Both CD4+ and CD8+ T cells were negatively isolated, and TEMRA cells underwent FACS enrichment. CDR1 and CDR2 from the germline V gene are LNHDA and SQIVND (reference sequence). This CDR3 spans 13 amino acids. V lost 6 bases and J lost 3, with 6 bases in between. With random hexamers, reverse transcription was performed on roughly 0.5 to 1 ug of RNA. TCRdb redid the calling of the immunoSEQ multiplex PCR reads with MiXCR, one entry per CDR3 protein. The sample yields 300,000 to 350,000 distinct CDR3 sequences, about 90% seen once.

This receptor was obtained from a human donor with multiple sclerosis. The V and J genes are TRBV19 and TRBJ2-6, with D possibly TRBD1 on 6 matching bases. The sample consisted of CD4+ T cells from PBMCs. Here the CDR3 DNA reads TGTGCCAGTAGACAGGGTGGGGCCAACGTCCTGACTTTC. Amino acid sequence: CASRQGGANVLTF. Full variable domain (remainder filled in from reference TRBV19 and TRBJ2-6): DGGITQSPKYLFRKEGQNVTLSCEQNLNHDAMYWYRQDPGQGLRLIYYSQIVNDFQKGDIAEGYSVSREKKESFPLTVTSAQKNPTAFYLCASRQGGANVLTFGAGSRLTVL.